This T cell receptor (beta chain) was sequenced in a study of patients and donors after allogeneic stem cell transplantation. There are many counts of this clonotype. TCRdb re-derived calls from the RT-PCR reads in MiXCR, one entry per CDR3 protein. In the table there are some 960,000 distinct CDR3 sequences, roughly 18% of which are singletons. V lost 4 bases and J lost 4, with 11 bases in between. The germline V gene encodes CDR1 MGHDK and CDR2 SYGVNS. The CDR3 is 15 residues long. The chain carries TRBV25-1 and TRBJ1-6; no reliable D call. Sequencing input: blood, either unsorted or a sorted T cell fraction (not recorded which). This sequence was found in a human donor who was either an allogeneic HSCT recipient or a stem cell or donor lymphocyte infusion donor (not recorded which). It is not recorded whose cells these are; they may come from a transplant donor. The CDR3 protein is CASSAPDRYNSPLHF. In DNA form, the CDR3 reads TGTGCCAGCAGTGCACCCGACCGATATAATTCACCCCTCCACTTT. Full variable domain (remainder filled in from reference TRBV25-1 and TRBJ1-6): EADIYQTPRYLVIGTGKKITLECSQTMGHDKMYWYQQDPGMELHLIHYSYGVNSTEKGDLSSESTVSRIRTEHFPLTLESARPSHTSQYLCASSAPDRYNSPLHFGNGTRLTVT.